The next 21 T cell receptor beta chains were all read from a single sample in a study of vaccination and CD4 T cells after COVID-19. These receptors' antigens are unknown. Treatment reported: roughly 11-day PBMC culture with coronavirus spike peptide pools or control peptides (ViraFEST assay). The Oncomine TCR Beta short-read assay was applied to DNA of cultured CD4+ T cells. Via MiXCR, TCRdb re-called the PCR reads, giving one row per CDR3 protein. The table includes 13,000 to 15,000 distinct CDR3 sequences, 51% detected once. The sequencing sample was made of CD4+ T cells from blood, cultured in vitro. These receptors originate from a human donor who had recovered from COVID-19.

The rearrangement uses TRBV20-1 and TRBJ2-7, with D perhaps matching TRBD1 (6 bases). V was clipped by 3 bases and J by 6 bases, with 18 bases between them. This CDR3 comprises 14 residues. Germline CDR1 is DFQATT and CDR2 is SNEGSKA (reference sequence). The DNA for the CDR3 is TGCAGTGCTAGTCCGGGCCCTCAGGGGAGCGAGCAGTACTTC. Translating gives CSASPGPQGSEQYF.

V usage is TRBV7-9 and J usage is TRBJ2-7; D is unresolved. V lost 5 bases, J lost 12 bases, and 23 bases lay in between. Germline lookup yields CDR1 SEHNR and CDR2 FQNEAQ (reference sequence). CDR3 length: 14 residues. The CDR3, as DNA: TGTGCCAGCAGCGAAACCGTCGACCGGTGGGGATTGTACTTC. Protein sequence: CASSETVDRWGLYF.

The J gene is TRBJ2-5, the V gene TRBV20-1; D not resolved. This CDR3 is built from 13 residues. Germline-derived CDR1 and CDR2 are DFQATT and SNEGSKA (reference sequence). With 4 bases removed from V and 0 bases from J, the gap between germline ends came to 9 bases. The CDR3 is CSANDDNQETQYF. The CDR3 DNA reads as TGCAGTGCTAACGACGACAACCAAGAGACCCAGTACTTC.

This clonotype was seen only a few times. V gene TRBV7-4 combines with J gene TRBJ2-5, with 9 bases matching TRBD2. The germline V gene has CDR1 SGHVT and CDR2 SQSDAQ. This CDR3 has 17 residues. The junction had 12 bases not matched to a gene; V was cut back by 1 base and J by 6 bases. CDR3 sequence: CASSLVRWLAGRKTQYF. CDR3 DNA: TGTGCCAGCAGCTTAGTTAGGTGGCTAGCGGGAAGGAAGACCCAGTACTTC.

In its sample, this clonotype was seen once. The V and J genes are TRBV7-3 and TRBJ2-5; D is perhaps TRBD1 or TRBD2 (5 bases each). The V gene lost 5 bases and the J gene lost 5 bases, with 18 bases spanning the gap. Germline V CDR1 and CDR2: SGHTA, FQGTGA. The CDR3 spans 15 residues. The CDR3 DNA follows: TGTGCCAGCAGCCCCGGAGGCGCAGGGTCCGAGACCCAGTACTTC. Translating it yields CASSPGGAGSETQYF.

This clonotype showed up just a few times. The chain employs TRBV5-1 and TRBJ2-5, with D possibly being TRBD1 (6 bases). The germline gives CDR1 SGHRS, CDR2 YFSETQ. The CDR3 spans 15 residues. Trimming shortened V by 1 base and J by 5 bases, and 15 bases separated the two germline ends. The CDR3 sequence is CASSLFQGSLETQYF. The CDR3 DNA sequence: TGCGCCAGCAGCTTGTTTCAGGGGTCGCTCGAGACCCAGTACTTC.

This chain joins TRBV7-2 and TRBJ2-5; D perhaps matches TRBD2 (6 bases). Trimming pared 5 bases from V and 1 base from J, leaving 11 bases between. CDR1 is SGHTA, CDR2 FQGNSA, per germline. This CDR3 spans 14 amino acids. The CDR3 here is CASSTWGVQETQYF. DNA for the CDR3: TGTGCCAGCAGCACATGGGGGGTCCAAGAGACCCAGTACTTC.

This clonotype was seen more than once but under ten times. The chain couples TRBV20-1 to TRBJ1-2; D unclear. V lost 3 bases to trimming and J lost 2 bases, with 13 bases between them. Germline assignment: CDR1 DFQATT and CDR2 SNEGSKA (reference sequence). This CDR3 comprises 14 residues. CDR3 protein: CSARSTRINYGYTF. The CDR3 DNA sequence: TGCAGTGCTAGGTCCACAAGGATCAACTATGGCTACACCTTC.

The J gene is TRBJ2-1, the V gene TRBV6-1; possibly TRBD1 for D (5 bases). The germline V and J ends were trimmed by 6 bases and 5 bases, with 11 bases remaining between them. This CDR3 has 13 amino acids. Germline CDR1 and CDR2: MNHNS and SASEGT. CDR3 sequence reads: CASSPRVDNEQFF. The CDR3 DNA is TGTGCCAGCAGCCCCAGGGTAGACAATGAGCAGTTCTTC.

This clonotype was counted between two and nine times. The chain uses TRBV6-1 and TRBJ2-5, with unresolved D. The CDR3 consists of 11 residues. Germline loops: CDR1 MNHNS, CDR2 SASEGT. V lost 6 bases to trimming and J lost 7 bases, with 9 bases between them. The CDR3 here is CASSHAGTQYF. DNA for the CDR3: TGTGCCAGCAGCCACGCCGGGACCCAGTACTTC.

J is TRBJ2-3 and V is TRBV18; D is undetermined. Germline V gene sequence: CDR1 KGHSH, CDR2 LQKENI. V gave up 1 base and J gave up 0 bases, with 5 bases separating them. This CDR3 region has 14 residues. CDR3 sequence: CASSPRASTDTQYF. The CDR3 DNA reads TGTGCCAGCTCACCACGGGCTAGCACAGATACGCAGTATTTT.

Within the sample, this clonotype is medium-sized. The chain employs TRBV28 and TRBJ2-7; TRBD2 matches at 12 bases. V gave up 5 bases and J gave up 7 bases; unmatched junction bases: 12. The CDR3 contains 16 residues. CDR1 is MDHEN and CDR2 is SYDVKM in the germline V gene. The CDR3 is CASSPFGLAGRGEQYF. The CDR3, as DNA: TGTGCCAGCAGTCCCTTCGGACTAGCGGGACGAGGTGAGCAGTACTTC.

The chain couples TRBV20-1 to TRBJ2-7, with 8 bases identical to TRBD2. Germline CDR1 and CDR2: DFQATT and SNEGSKA (reference sequence). V lost 0 bases to trimming and J lost 0 bases; unmatched junction nucleotides: 7. The CDR3 spans 16 residues. The CDR3 region is CSARDPSGRYSYEQYF. The DNA for the CDR3 is TGCAGTGCTAGAGACCCTAGCGGGCGTTACTCCTACGAGCAGTACTTC.

The chain employs TRBV20-1 and TRBJ2-3, with D hard to call. The CDR3 spans 16 residues. Germline values: CDR1 DFQATT, CDR2 SNEGSKA (reference sequence). The germline V and J ends were trimmed by 6 bases and 2 bases, with 21 bases remaining between them. The CDR3 loop reads CSADTGPTITTDTQYF. CDR3 DNA: TGCAGTGCCGATACCGGGCCAACCATAACCACAGATACGCAGTATTTT.

This chain connects TRBV29-1 to TRBJ1-4; no clear D gene. V dropped 2 bases and J dropped 8 bases, with 15 bases sitting between them. This CDR3 has 14 amino acids. Germline CDR1 and CDR2: SQVTM and ANQGSEA. CDR3: CSVEMPGGREKLFF. CDR3 DNA sequence: TGCAGCGTTGAAATGCCAGGAGGCCGCGAAAAACTGTTTTTT.

This clonotype appeared once. The chain links TRBV19 to TRBJ2-7; 9 bases line up with TRBD2. The V gene end was trimmed by 2 bases and the J gene end by 3 bases; junction bases not matched to a gene: 5. The CDR3 runs to 15 residues. CDR1 and CDR2 (germline): LNHDA, SQIVND (reference sequence). In DNA form, the CDR3 reads TGTGCCAGTAGTATAAGTCCTAGCGGGATCTACGAGCAGTACTTC. It codes for CASSISPSGIYEQYF.

The chain recombines TRBV7-9 with TRBJ2-5; D gene uncertain. CDR1 SEHNR and CDR2 FQNEAQ come from the germline V gene (reference sequence). The ends were cut back, 5 bases at V and 7 bases at J, with 8 bases in the middle. The CDR3 spans 11 residues. CDR3 protein: CASSPMGTQYF. CDR3 DNA: TGTGCCAGCAGCCCAATGGGGACCCAGTACTTC.

V and J are TRBV28 and TRBJ2-6; possible D gene TRBD1, 7 bases. Germline CDR1 and CDR2: MDHEN and SYDVKM. The V gene lost 5 bases and the J gene lost 0 bases, with 20 bases spanning the gap. This CDR3 is built from 19 residues. The CDR3 here is CASSHYRGLTDSGANVLTF. The DNA of the CDR3 is TGTGCCAGCAGTCACTACAGGGGACTGACTGACTCTGGGGCCAACGTCCTGACTTTC.

The V gene is TRBV18, the J gene TRBJ1-1, with 8 nucleotides matching TRBD1. From germline, CDR1 is KGHSH and CDR2 LQKENI. The CDR3 loop spans 14 amino acids. The junction had 5 bases not matched to a gene; V was cut back by 4 bases and J by 4 bases. The CDR3 sequence: CASSLGQGTTEAFF. The CDR3 region has the DNA TGTGCCAGCTCACTAGGACAGGGCACCACTGAAGCTTTCTTT.

The chain uses TRBV2 and TRBJ1-3; D not resolved. The CDR3 is made up of 16 amino acids. V was clipped by 4 bases and J by 0 bases, with 13 bases between them. CDR1 is SNHLY, CDR2 FYNNEI, per germline. Here the CDR3 reads CASSAWRDNSGNTIYF. The CDR3 nucleotides read TGTGCCAGCAGTGCGTGGCGCGACAACTCTGGAAACACCATATATTTT.

This rearrangement joins TRBV10-3 to TRBJ2-7; D tentatively fits TRBD1 or TRBD2 (5 bases each). Germline V lookup: CDR1 ENHRY, CDR2 SYGVKD. This CDR3 comprises 14 residues. Trimming took 3 bases from V and 3 from J, leaving 12 bases between them. In DNA, the CDR3 is TGTGCCATCAGTGATGGGACGGCAGGCTACGAGCAGTACTTC. Amino acids: CAISDGTAGYEQYF.